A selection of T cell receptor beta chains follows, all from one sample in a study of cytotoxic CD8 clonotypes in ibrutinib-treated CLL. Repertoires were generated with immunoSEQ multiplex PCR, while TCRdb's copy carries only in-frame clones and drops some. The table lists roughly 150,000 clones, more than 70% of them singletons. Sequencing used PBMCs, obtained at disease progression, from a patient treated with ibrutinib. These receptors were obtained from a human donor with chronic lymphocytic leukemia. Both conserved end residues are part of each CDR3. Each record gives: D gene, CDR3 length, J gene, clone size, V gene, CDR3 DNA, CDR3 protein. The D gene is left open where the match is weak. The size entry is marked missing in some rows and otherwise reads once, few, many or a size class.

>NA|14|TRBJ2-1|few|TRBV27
TGTGCCAGCAGTTTCGGAGGGACTCAGAATGAGCAGTTCTTC
CASSFGGTQNEQFF
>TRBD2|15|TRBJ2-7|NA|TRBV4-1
TGCGCCAGCAGCCAAGATCCTAGCGGGAATTACGAGCAGTACTTC
CASSQDPSGNYEQYF
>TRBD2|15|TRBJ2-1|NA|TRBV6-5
TGTGCCAGCAGACGGGGACTAGCGGGATGGGGTGAGCAGTTCTTC
CASRRGLAGWGEQFF
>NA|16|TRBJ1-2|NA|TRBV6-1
TGTGCCAGCAGTGAAAGGGGGAGCAGGGCGGTTTATGGCTACACCTTC
CASSERGSRAVYGYTF
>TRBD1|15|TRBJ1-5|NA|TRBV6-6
TGTGCCAGCAGTGCCTGGGACAGTAGCAATCAGCCCCAGCATTTT
CASSAWDSSNQPQHF
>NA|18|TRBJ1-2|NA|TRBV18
TGTGCCAGCTCACCGGGTTCTTTAGAGGGGAATTTTAACTATGGCTACACCTTC
CASSPGSLEGNFNYGYTF
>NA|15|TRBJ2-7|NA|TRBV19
TGTGCCAGTAGTATCTTGATGCGGAACCGATACGAGCAGTACTTC
CASSILMRNRYEQYF
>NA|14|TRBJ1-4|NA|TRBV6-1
TGTGCCAGCAGTGAAGCAGGGTGGAATGAAAAACTGTTTTTT
CASSEAGWNEKLFF
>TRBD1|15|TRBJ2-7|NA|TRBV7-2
TGTGCCAGCAGCTTAGCAGGGACAGCCTCCTACGAGCAGTACTTC
CASSLAGTASYEQYF
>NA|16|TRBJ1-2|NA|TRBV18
TGTGCCAGCTCACCACTGGAGGGGTCGCCTAACTATGGCTACACCTTC
CASSPLEGSPNYGYTF
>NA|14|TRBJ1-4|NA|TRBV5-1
TGCGCCAGCAGCCCCCTGGACGGTAATGAAAAACTGTTTTTT
CASSPLDGNEKLFF
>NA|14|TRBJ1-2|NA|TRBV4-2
TGTGCCAGCAGCCAAGAGGGAACGGTGTATGGCTACACCTTC
CASSQEGTVYGYTF
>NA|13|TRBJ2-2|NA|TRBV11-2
TGTGCCAGCAGCTTACTTTACACCGGGGAGCTGTTTTTT
CASSLLYTGELFF
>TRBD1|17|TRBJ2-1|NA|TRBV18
TGTGCCAGCTCACCTTATTCGACAGGGGGTTTGGGAAATGAGCAGTTCTTC
CASSPYSTGGLGNEQFF
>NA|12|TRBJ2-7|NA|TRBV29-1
TGCAGCGTGCAAGATAGCTCCTACGAGCAGTACTTC
CSVQDSSYEQYF
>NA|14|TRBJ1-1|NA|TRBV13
TGTGCCAGCAGCTTAACCCAGGGGAACACTGAAGCTTTCTTT
CASSLTQGNTEAFF
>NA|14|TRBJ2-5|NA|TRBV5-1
TGCGCCAGCAGCTTAGGCAACAAACAAGAGACCCAGTACTTC
CASSLGNKQETQYF
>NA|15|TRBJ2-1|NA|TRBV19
TGTGCCAGTAGTATGAGGCCGACAGTTTCTAATGAGCAGTTCTTC
CASSMRPTVSNEQFF